This T cell receptor beta chain was recovered during a study of graft-versus-host responses after intestinal transplantation. Study summary: Induction with anti-thymocyte globulin, then tacrolimus and steroids for about 3 years, was given to all recipients. Regarding the study as a whole: Among circulating GvH clones, peak levels were associated with early post-transplant declines in HvG clones. Researchers found GvH clones in recipient marrow, and some showed up first in ileum or blood. High graft-versus-host to host-versus-graft clonal ratios were found in allografts of patients who had graft-donor T cell macrochimerism.

Concerning this clone: Antigen: not known. Other DNA sequences in the same sample also yield this CDR3.

Sequenced by immunoSEQ multiplex PCR; TCRdb stores in-frame clones only, minus some. In the table there are 130,000 to 150,000 clones, about 93% of which are singletons. The sequence was obtained from a human donor who received an intestinal transplant. The sample consisted of unstimulated CD4+ T cells sorted from spleen or lymph node cells, taken before intestinal transplant.

This CDR3 is CASSLLETIYEQYF. The CDR3 DNA is TGTGCCAGCAGTTTACTCGAGACCATCTACGAGCAGTACTTC. This sequence joins TRBV27 and TRBJ2-7; D gene uncertain. This CDR3 comprises 14 residues. V was shortened by 2 bases and J by 3 bases, with 11 bases between the two germline ends. CDR1 is MNHEY and CDR2 is SMNVEV in the germline V gene (reference sequence).